The rows below give T cell receptor beta chains drawn from one sample of a study of CD8 T cells in Susac syndrome. TCRdb reanalysed the immunoSEQ multiplex PCR reads using MiXCR and keeps one entry per CDR3 protein. The table shows nearly 25,000 distinct CDR3 sequences, with around 93% occurring only once. Sequencing input: CD8+ T cells from PBMCs. Every receptor here comes from a human donor with Susac syndrome. Each CDR3 is given with its conserved first and last residue. D genes are given only for firm matches. Clone size, where shown, is once, few, many, or a class for clones that have expanded.

j_gene: TRBJ1-6; v_gene: TRBV7-3; d_gene: -; abundance: -; CDR3nt: TGTGCCAGCAGCTTATACGGCGTCGGATCACCCCTCCACTTT; CDR3aa: CASSLYGVGSPLHF
j_gene: TRBJ2-7; v_gene: TRBV5-1; d_gene: -; abundance: -; CDR3nt: TGCGCCAGCAGCCGCCTTTTGTGGTACCGAGGGAGGTCTTACGAGCAGTACTTC; CDR3aa: CASSRLLWYRGRSYEQYF
j_gene: TRBJ1-2; v_gene: TRBV9; d_gene: -; abundance: -; CDR3nt: TGTGCCAGCAGCGTGGGGGGCTACACCTTC; CDR3aa: CASSVGGYTF
j_gene: TRBJ1-2; v_gene: TRBV13; d_gene: TRBD1; abundance: -; CDR3nt: TGTGCCAGCAGCTTCGGGACAGGGGATTACTATGGCTACACCTTC; CDR3aa: CASSFGTGDYYGYTF
j_gene: TRBJ2-5; v_gene: TRBV7-3; d_gene: TRBD1; abundance: -; CDR3nt: TGTGCCAGCAGCTCCGCGGACAGGGGCACCCTTCGGGAGACCCAGTACTTC; CDR3aa: CASSSADRGTLRETQYF
j_gene: TRBJ2-6; v_gene: TRBV6-5; d_gene: -; abundance: -; CDR3nt: TGTGCCAGCAGTTACGATCCTTCTGGGGCCAACGTCCTGACTTTC; CDR3aa: CASSYDPSGANVLTF
j_gene: TRBJ2-1; v_gene: TRBV4-2; d_gene: TRBD2; abundance: -; CDR3nt: TGTGCCAGCAGCCAAGACGACGGCGGGGGGACCTACAATGAGCAGTTCTTC; CDR3aa: CASSQDDGGGTYNEQFF
j_gene: TRBJ2-7; v_gene: TRBV12-5; d_gene: -; abundance: -; CDR3nt: TGTGCTAGTGGTCCCCGCTTGAACGAGCAGTACTTC; CDR3aa: CASGPRLNEQYF
j_gene: TRBJ2-1; v_gene: TRBV28; d_gene: TRBD2; abundance: -; CDR3nt: TGTGCCACATCTTTACTAGCGGGGGCCAACAATGAGCAGTTCTTC; CDR3aa: CATSLLAGANNEQFF
j_gene: TRBJ2-5; v_gene: TRBV28; d_gene: -; abundance: -; CDR3nt: TGTGCCAGCAGTTTATGGGGCCAGGCCCAAGAGACCCAGTACTTC; CDR3aa: CASSLWGQAQETQYF
j_gene: TRBJ2-1; v_gene: TRBV19; d_gene: -; abundance: -; CDR3nt: TGTGCCAGTAGTATGGTCCAGGAGTGGCGGCGGCAGTTCTTC; CDR3aa: CASSMVQEWRRQFF
j_gene: TRBJ2-7; v_gene: TRBV14; d_gene: -; abundance: -; CDR3nt: TGTGCCAGCAGCCAAGAAAGCTACGAGCAGTACTTC; CDR3aa: CASSQESYEQYF
j_gene: TRBJ2-3; v_gene: TRBV13; d_gene: TRBD1; abundance: -; CDR3nt: TGTGCCAGCAGCTCCCATTCCAGGGACAGGGAGGTGGAAGATACGCAGTATTTT; CDR3aa: CASSSHSRDREVEDTQYF
j_gene: TRBJ2-7; v_gene: TRBV4-1; d_gene: -; abundance: -; CDR3nt: TGCGCCAGCAGCCAAGACAAATCCTACGAGCAGTACTTC; CDR3aa: CASSQDKSYEQYF
j_gene: TRBJ1-5; v_gene: TRBV6-4; d_gene: -; abundance: -; CDR3nt: TGTGCCACCCCTCGGGGAAGAGAGGGTCAGCCCCAGCATTTT; CDR3aa: CATPRGREGQPQHF
j_gene: TRBJ2-5; v_gene: TRBV3-1; d_gene: -; abundance: -; CDR3nt: TGTGCCAGCAGCCTCATTAAAGAGACCCAGTACTTC; CDR3aa: CASSLIKETQYF
j_gene: TRBJ2-2; v_gene: TRBV6-1; d_gene: -; abundance: -; CDR3nt: TGTGCCAGCGGCGACTGGGGGTGGACTTTAAACACCGGGGAGCTGTTTTTT; CDR3aa: CASGDWGWTLNTGELFF
j_gene: TRBJ1-5; v_gene: TRBV15; d_gene: TRBD1; abundance: -; CDR3nt: TGTGCCACCAGGGAGACAGGGCATAGCAATCAGCCCCAGCATTTT; CDR3aa: CATRETGHSNQPQHF
j_gene: TRBJ2-3; v_gene: TRBV28; d_gene: -; abundance: once; CDR3nt: TGTGCCATCGAGTCGAGGGACCGAGGCACAGATACGCAGTATTTT; CDR3aa: CAIESRDRGTDTQYF
j_gene: TRBJ2-7; v_gene: TRBV7-2; d_gene: TRBD1; abundance: -; CDR3nt: TGTGCCAGCAGCCCGGTGACAGGGGGCCACGAGCAGTACTTC; CDR3aa: CASSPVTGGHEQYF
j_gene: TRBJ2-7; v_gene: TRBV7-9; d_gene: -; abundance: once; CDR3nt: TGTGCCAGCGCGGGGGTAGGGGGAGAGCAGTACTTC; CDR3aa: CASAGVGGEQYF
j_gene: TRBJ1-1; v_gene: TRBV19; d_gene: -; abundance: -; CDR3nt: TGTGCCAGTAGTTATACAGAGAACACTGAAGCTTTCTTT; CDR3aa: CASSYTENTEAFF
j_gene: TRBJ2-1; v_gene: TRBV28; d_gene: TRBD1; abundance: -; CDR3nt: TGTGCCAGCAGTCCTCCTAGACAGGGAACCTACAATGAGCAGTTCTTC; CDR3aa: CASSPPRQGTYNEQFF
j_gene: TRBJ2-5; v_gene: TRBV18; d_gene: -; abundance: -; CDR3nt: TGTGCCAGCTCACTCGGGCAGAAACAAGAGACCCAGTACTTC; CDR3aa: CASSLGQKQETQYF
j_gene: TRBJ1-6; v_gene: TRBV7-2; d_gene: -; abundance: -; CDR3nt: TGTGCCAGCAGCCCAGGACTCTCCTATAATTCACCCCTCCACTTT; CDR3aa: CASSPGLSYNSPLHF
j_gene: TRBJ2-7; v_gene: TRBV15; d_gene: TRBD1; abundance: -; CDR3nt: TGTGCCACCAGCACCGTGGGGACAGGGCTCTCCGAGCAGTACTTC; CDR3aa: CATSTVGTGLSEQYF
j_gene: TRBJ2-5; v_gene: TRBV7-9; d_gene: -; abundance: -; CDR3nt: TGTGCCAGCACCGACAGAGGGGAGACCCAGTACTTC; CDR3aa: CASTDRGETQYF
j_gene: TRBJ2-7; v_gene: TRBV27; d_gene: -; abundance: -; CDR3nt: TGTGCCAGCAGTTTAGGGGCAGGAGGTTCCTACGAGCAGTACTTC; CDR3aa: CASSLGAGGSYEQYF
j_gene: TRBJ1-6; v_gene: TRBV28; d_gene: TRBD1; abundance: -; CDR3nt: TGTGCCAGCAGTTTCGACAGGGCGCTCCACTTT; CDR3aa: CASSFDRALHF
j_gene: TRBJ2-7; v_gene: TRBV3-1; d_gene: -; abundance: -; CDR3nt: TGTGCCAGCAGCCAAGATTCAGGAGCCAAAACCTACGAGCAGTACTTC; CDR3aa: CASSQDSGAKTYEQYF
j_gene: TRBJ2-5; v_gene: TRBV20-1; d_gene: -; abundance: -; CDR3nt: TGCAGTGCTCAGGTGGAGGAGACCCAGTACTTC; CDR3aa: CSAQVEETQYF
j_gene: TRBJ1-5; v_gene: TRBV19; d_gene: -; abundance: -; CDR3nt: TGTGCCAGTACCCCGGCTCTGTATAGCAATCAGCCCCAGCATTTT; CDR3aa: CASTPALYSNQPQHF